This is a list of T cell receptor beta chains from one sample in a study of blood T cell repertoires in COVID-19. The assay was immunoSEQ multiplex PCR, and TCRdb's table has in-frame clones only and misses some. The sample comprises roughly 250,000 clones, 70% to 90% of which are singletons, and roughly 4% rests with the top ten. The material sequenced was PBMCs or T cells enriched from blood (not recorded which). All receptors derive from a woman in her twenties or thirties who had recovered from COVID-19. CDR3s include the opening cysteine and the closing phenylalanine or tryptophan. The order of the fields is clone size, J gene, V gene, D gene, CDR3 length, CDR3 DNA, CDR3 protein. A D gene is named only where the DNA matches it firmly. Rows give clone size only sometimes, using once, few, many, or a class for an expanded clone.

>-|TRBJ2-7|TRBV5-1|TRBD1|17
TGCGCCAGCAGCTTGGGGGCGACCGGGACAGGGTACTACGAGCAGTACTTC
CASSLGATGTGYYEQYF
>-|TRBJ2-5|TRBV27|TRBD2|15
TGTGCCAGCAGTCCACTAGCGGGGTATCAAGAGACCCAGTACTTC
CASSPLAGYQETQYF
>once|TRBJ1-1|TRBV23-1|-|14
TGCGCCAGCAGTCAAGGTTGGGCGAACACTGAAGCTTTCTTT
CASSQGWANTEAFF
>-|TRBJ1-1|TRBV29-1|TRBD1|13
TGCAGCGCCCCCAGGGGGCCGAATACTGAAGCTTTCTTT
CSAPRGPNTEAFF
>-|TRBJ2-5|TRBV5-1|-|14
TGCGCCAGCAGCTTTGGAGGGGGCGCGGAGACCCAGTACTTC
CASSFGGGAETQYF
>-|TRBJ1-1|TRBV10-3|-|12
TGTGCCATCAGGTTGGCTAACACTGAAGCTTTCTTT
CAIRLANTEAFF
>-|TRBJ2-7|TRBV7-2|TRBD1|16
TGTGCCAGCAGCCCTGGGGACGGGACAGGGGGCATTGAGCAGTACTTC
CASSPGDGTGGIEQYF
>-|TRBJ2-7|TRBV27|TRBD2|15
TGTGCCAGCAGTTTTCTAGGGAGGGAAGTACACGAGCAGTACTTC
CASSFLGREVHEQYF
>few|TRBJ1-5|TRBV19|TRBD1|14
TGTGCCAGTAGTAACGGACAGGGATTTCAGCCCCAGCATTTT
CASSNGQGFQPQHF
>-|TRBJ1-4|TRBV3-1/TRBV3-2|TRBD1|15
TGTGCCAGCAGCCAAGGGGACAGACGAAATGAAAAACTGTTTTTT
CASSQGDRRNEKLFF